This T cell receptor beta chain was retrieved from a study of CD8+CD57+ T cells in acquired aplastic anemia. Study results and caveats: The CD8+ Simpson's diversity of patients and controls was not significantly different.

Investigators profiled TCR beta VDJ and CDR3 from genomic DNA template. MiXCR, run by TCRdb on the reads, gives a single entry per CDR3 protein. The sample shows more than 250,000 distinct CDR3 sequences, about 80% of them seen only once. The CDR3 runs to 14 residues. Germline CDR1 reads SGHVS; CDR2 reads FNYEAQ. The sequenced patients had an expansion of CD8+CD57+ cells seen by flow cytometry. As regards this clonotype: Its antigen remains unknown. Possible read error: a much larger clone is one base away.

The V gene is TRBV7-6, the J gene TRBJ2-3; a possible D gene is TRBD1 (6 bases). This sequence was found in a human donor with aplastic anemia. The sample taken for sequencing was sorted CD4+, CD8+, or CD8+CD57+ T cells (not recorded which) from PBMCs. DNA of the CDR3: TGTGCCAGCAGCTTAGCCCACGGGACAAAAAAGAACCAGTTT. The encoded protein is CASSLAHGTKKNQF.